This T cell receptor (beta chain) came from a study of regulatory T cells in long-lasting Graves disease. Arm-PCR of CDR3 regions and iRepertoire HTBI primers were used to build TCR beta libraries. Each CDR3 protein gets one entry after TCRdb re-called the multiplex PCR reads with MiXCR. Here the sample spans 350,000 to 450,000 distinct CDR3 sequences, about 15% being singletons. Time point reported: newly diagnosed GD, antithyroid drugs for less than 3 months. PBMC-derived RNA was used for the TCR library. As collected, the peripheral blood samples measured 7 to 9.5 milliliters each and went into EDTA tubes. The ends were cut back, 5 bases at V and 1 base at J, with 10 bases in the middle. CDR3 length: 14 residues. Germline loops: CDR1 SNHLY, CDR2 FYNNEI. This clonotype came up many times. The same sample was also used in a study of T cells in Graves' hyperthyroidism and ophthalmopathy.

The origin of this receptor is a woman aged 25 to 39 with Graves disease. The sample consisted of peripheral blood mononuclear cells (PBMCs), taken at new diagnosis, from a patient treated with antithyroid drugs. V and J are TRBV2 and TRBJ2-3; the D gene could be TRBD1 or TRBD2 (5 bases each). CDR3 nucleotide sequence: TGTGCCAGCAGTCAGGGACCTGGCACAGATACGCAGTATTTT. Translated, it gives CASSQGPGTDTQYF.